This passage covers 27 T cell receptor beta chains from one sample sequenced in a study of T cells after yellow fever vaccination. TCRdb itself ran the 5' RACE reads through MiXCR, one entry per CDR3 protein. The sample shows around 300,000 distinct CDR3 sequences, under 15% of them seen only once. The source material was CD4+ T cells sorted from PBMCs, sampled 45 days after the yellow fever booster vaccination. The receptors come from a man between 25 and 39 years old who received the YFV17D yellow fever vaccine.

This chain links TRBV20-1 with TRBJ2-3; D unresolved. Per germline, CDR1 DFQATT and CDR2 SNEGSKA (reference sequence). V was cut by 5 bases and J by 1 base, with 7 bases left in between. The CDR3 loop spans 12 amino acids. This CDR3 is CSAEVGTDTQYF. The CDR3 DNA reads as TGCAGTGCTGAGGTTGGCACAGATACGCAGTATTTT.

There are many counts of this clonotype. The chain employs TRBV7-2 and TRBJ2-7; D is perhaps TRBD2 (6 bases). The ends were cut back, 3 bases at V and 5 bases at J, with 14 bases in the middle. Germline CDR1 is SGHTA and CDR2 is FQGNSA. CDR3 length equals 14 residues. As DNA, the CDR3 is TGTGCCAGCAGCTTGACCGGGACTTCTCACGAGCAGTACTTC. Protein sequence: CASSLTGTSHEQYF.

This clonotype was seen a handful of times. The chain couples TRBV29-1 to TRBJ2-1; 12 bases are shared with TRBD1. Trimming took 6 bases from V and 0 from J; bases not matched to a gene: 15. From germline, CDR1 is SQVTM and CDR2 ANQGSEA. The CDR3 has 19 residues. The CDR3 loop is CSVSRDRGHRESSYNEQFF. The CDR3 region has the DNA TGCAGCGTCTCCCGGGACAGGGGGCATCGTGAGAGCTCCTACAATGAGCAGTTCTTC.

This clonotype was observed a few times. The genes are TRBV12-3 or TRBV12-4 and TRBJ2-2; 12 nucleotides align to TRBD1. Unmatched junction bases numbered 6, after V lost 5 bases and J lost 8 bases. The CDR3 is made up of 15 amino acids. The CDR3 DNA reads as TGTGCCAGCAGTCAGGGACAGGGGGCTAGGGGGGAGCTGTTTTTT. The encoded protein is CASSQGQGARGELFF.

This clonotype has just a few counts. The chain joins TRBV5-6 to TRBJ2-7; D remains ambiguous. Looked up from germline, CDR1 is SGHDT and CDR2 is YYEEEE. V lost 0 bases and J lost 5, with 21 bases in between. This CDR3 region has 17 residues. CDR3: CASSLGAHFVAGHEQYF. CDR3 DNA sequence: TGTGCCAGCAGCTTGGGGGCCCATTTCGTGGCTGGCCACGAGCAGTACTTC.

The J gene is TRBJ2-7, the V gene TRBV29-1, with 7 bases lining up with TRBD2. With V trimmed by 5 bases and J by 6 bases, 10 bases remained unmatched. CDR1 SQVTM and CDR2 ANQGSEA come from the germline V gene. This CDR3 region has 13 residues. For the CDR3, the DNA is TGCAGCGTTAATCACCGGGAGCGGGGCGAGCAGTACTTC. This codes for CSVNHRERGEQYF.

This clonotype was observed at least ten times. The rearrangement links TRBV6-1 to TRBJ2-7; 14 bases map to TRBD2. V lost 8 bases to trimming and J lost 5 bases; unmatched junction nucleotides: 5. Germline assignment: CDR1 MNHNS and CDR2 SASEGT. This CDR3 contains 14 residues. CDR3 sequence: CASCPGLAGDEQYF. CDR3 DNA: TGTGCCAGCTGTCCGGGACTAGCGGGAGACGAGCAGTACTTC.

This clonotype occurred a few times. The chain employs TRBV12-3 or TRBV12-4 and TRBJ2-3; TRBD2 is a possible D gene (6 bases). Trimming removed 8 bases at V and 2 bases at J, with 11 bases between. The CDR3 extends over 13 amino acids. The CDR3 DNA reads as TGTGCCAGCCGCCGGGAGATCACAGATACGCAGTATTTT. Its translation is CASRREITDTQYF.

This clonotype was observed a few times. V usage is TRBV7-2 and J usage is TRBJ2-7; perhaps D is TRBD1 or TRBD2 (5 bases each). Trimming took 4 bases from V and 2 from J, leaving 15 bases between them. This CDR3 is built from 15 residues. CDR1 is SGHTA, CDR2 FQGNSA, per germline. The CDR3 sequence is CASSSTSGSTYEQYF. CDR3 DNA: TGTGCCAGCAGCTCAACCTCAGGGAGTACCTACGAGCAGTACTTC.

The V call is TRBV7-9, the J call TRBJ2-6; D possibly matches TRBD1 or TRBD2 (5 bases each). CDR1 and CDR2 (germline): SEHNR, FQNEAQ (reference sequence). The CDR3 loop spans 14 amino acids. Trimming left V 8 bases short and J 3 bases short, with 11 bases between. Here the CDR3 DNA reads TGTGCCAGCGGGTGGGACCATGGGGCCAACGTCCTGACTTTC. It translates to CASGWDHGANVLTF.

V gene TRBV5-1 combines with J gene TRBJ2-7; weak D call: TRBD1 (6 bases). The CDR3 loop spans 13 amino acids. Between the trimmed V and J ends, which lost 5 bases and 0 bases, there was a span of 9 bases. Per the germline V gene, CDR1 is SGHRS and CDR2 is YFSETQ. DNA for the CDR3: TGCGCCAGCAGAACAGGGAACTCCTACGAGCAGTACTTC. It translates to CASRTGNSYEQYF.

The CDR3 sequence: CASISPGRAFF. The CDR3 region has the DNA TGTGCCAGCATTAGCCCCGGGCGGGCGTTCTTT. The V and J genes are TRBV28 and TRBJ1-1; D is undetermined. In germline, CDR1 is MDHEN, CDR2 SYDVKM. V dropped 7 bases and J dropped 14 bases, with 17 bases sitting between them. The CDR3 is 11 amino acids.

The chain has TRBV6-5 and TRBJ2-3; D may be TRBD2 (6 bases). The germline CDR1 and CDR2 sequences are MNHEY and SVGAGI. Trimming shortened V by 5 bases and J by 0 bases, and 12 bases separated the two germline ends. This CDR3 spans 15 amino acids. The CDR3, as DNA: TGTGCCAGCAGTGTCTCGAGCGGGAGCACAGATACGCAGTATTTT. Residues: CASSVSSGSTDTQYF.

J is TRBJ1-4 and V is TRBV7-2; no clear D gene. The CDR3 runs to 13 residues. The V and J ends lost 1 base and 4 bases respectively, with 4 bases between them. The germline V gene encodes CDR1 SGHTA and CDR2 FQGNSA. CDR3: CASSLVVNEKLFF. The CDR3 DNA reads TGTGCCAGCAGCTTAGTAGTTAATGAAAAACTGTTTTTT.

In its sample, this clonotype was seen a few times. The chain combines TRBV6-1 with TRBJ2-1, with TRBD2 matching over 7 bases. Trimming removed 6 bases from V and 15 bases from J; junction bases left unmatched: 17. Germline V gene data show CDR1 as MNHNS and CDR2 as SASEGT. The CDR3 has 14 residues. The CDR3, as DNA: TGTGCCAGCAGAAAACTAGCGACGCCGCAGAACCCGTTCTTC. It codes for CASRKLATPQNPFF.

This clonotype showed up just a few times. This chain uses TRBV27 with TRBJ2-7; TRBD2 might be the D (5 bases). The V and J ends lost 3 bases and 5 bases respectively, with 17 bases between them. CDR3 length: 15 residues. CDR1 is MNHEY and CDR2 is SMNVEV in the germline V gene (reference sequence). The CDR3 nucleotides are TGTGCCAGCAGTTTCCGGACTGCTAGGAAGGACGAGCAGTACTTC. It specifies CASSFRTARKDEQYF.

This clonotype was found a few times. At one boundary the junction diverges from the germline segment, which might be a read error. The chain employs TRBV6-1 and TRBJ1-3, with D unclear. This CDR3 is 16 amino acids long. Germline V gene sequence: CDR1 MNHNS, CDR2 SASEGT. The CDR3 loop is CASSEVGWGSGNTIYF. CDR3 DNA sequence: TGTGCCAGCAGCGAAGTTGGTTGGGGCTCTGGAAACACCATATATTTT.

The chain joins TRBV5-1 to TRBJ1-1, with 11 bases fitting TRBD1. The CDR3 consists of 14 residues. V lost 4 bases to trimming and J lost 7 bases; unmatched junction nucleotides: 6. Germline V gene lookup returns CDR1 SGHRS and CDR2 YFSETQ. The CDR3 reads CASSTGQGADEAFF. CDR3 in DNA: TGCGCCAGCAGCACCGGACAGGGGGCGGATGAAGCTTTCTTT.

This clonotype showed up many times. J is TRBJ2-5 and V is TRBV20-1; D remains unclear. The CDR3 extends over 14 amino acids. The V gene's germline CDR1 is DFQATT and CDR2 SNEGSKA (reference sequence). V gave up 3 bases and J gave up 1 base, with 12 bases separating them. The CDR3 DNA follows: TGCAGTGCTAGGGAGATTAACACCCAAGAGACCCAGTACTTC. Its protein is CSAREINTQETQYF.

The chain combines TRBV5-1 with TRBJ2-7, with TRBD2 matching over 7 bases. CDR1 and CDR2 from the germline V gene are SGHRS and YFSETQ. V shed 4 bases, J shed 5 bases, and the junction held 9 bases outside the gene matches. This CDR3 comprises 14 residues. Here the CDR3 reads CASSLLRGDDEQYF. The CDR3 coding sequence is TGCGCCAGCAGCCTCTTACGGGGGGACGACGAGCAGTACTTC.

This clonotype appeared a few times. The V gene is TRBV9, the J gene TRBJ2-1, with 12 bases lining up with TRBD1. The CDR3 sequence is 16 residues long. Trimming cost V 0 bases and J 6 bases; bases outside gene matches: 4. From germline, CDR1 is SGDLS and CDR2 YYNGEE. The CDR3 DNA reads as TGTGCCAGCAGCGTAGGGGGGACAGGGGGCATCAATGAGCAGTTCTTC. It encodes CASSVGGTGGINEQFF.

The chain combines TRBV5-1 with TRBJ1-1; possible D gene TRBD1, 5 bases. The V end lost 0 bases, the J end lost 3 bases, and 9 bases lay between the germline ends. Germline CDR1 reads SGHRS; CDR2 reads YFSETQ. This CDR3 has 14 amino acids. The CDR3 sequence is CASSLGGGDTEAFF. The CDR3 region has the DNA TGCGCCAGCAGCTTGGGAGGAGGGGACACTGAAGCTTTCTTT.

There are a few counts of this clonotype. The chain links TRBV13 to TRBJ2-7; possibly TRBD1 for D (5 bases). Looked up from germline, CDR1 is PRHDT and CDR2 is FYEKMQ (reference sequence). The V and J ends lost 3 bases and 0 bases respectively, with 15 bases between them. This CDR3 spans 16 amino acids. For the CDR3, the DNA is TGTGCCAGCAGCTTTCTTCCAGGAAGGGGCTCCTACGAGCAGTACTTC. It encodes CASSFLPGRGSYEQYF.

This clonotype was counted ten times or more. The chain is built from TRBV7-9 and TRBJ1-2; no clear D. From germline, CDR1 is SEHNR and CDR2 FQNEAQ (reference sequence). This CDR3 comprises 13 residues. Trimming left V 7 bases short and J 2 bases short, with 11 bases between. In DNA, the CDR3 is TGTGCCAGCACCCGGACGGAGAACTATGGCTACACCTTC. It yields the protein CASTRTENYGYTF.

This clonotype was seen a handful of times. CDR3 DNA: TGTGCCAGCAGTCCCTCGACAGGGCGAGCGAATCAGCCCCAGCATTTT. This sequence encodes CASSPSTGRANQPQHF. The chain employs TRBV12-3 or TRBV12-4 and TRBJ1-5; 7 bases match TRBD1. This CDR3 is built from 16 residues. V was pared by 5 bases and J by 4 bases, with 11 bases of the junction left unmatched.

This chain connects TRBV2 to TRBJ2-7; TRBD1 aligns across 9 bases. The V segment lost 6 bases and the J segment 6 bases; nucleotides outside the gene matches: 6. This CDR3 comprises 13 residues. The germline V gene has CDR1 SNHLY and CDR2 FYNNEI. The CDR3 sequence is CASRGQGTGEQYF. Written as DNA, the CDR3 is TGTGCCAGCAGGGGACAGGGAACAGGCGAGCAGTACTTC.

This clonotype has ten or more counts. The chain has TRBV7-6 and TRBJ2-7, with 8 positions matching TRBD1. CDR3 length equals 14 residues. J lost 5 bases, V lost 1 base, and 4 bases had no gene match. Germline assignment: CDR1 SGHVS and CDR2 FNYEAQ. This CDR3 reads CASSLEDRGDEQYF. Here the CDR3 DNA reads TGTGCCAGCAGCTTAGAAGACAGGGGCGACGAGCAGTACTTC.